A selection of T cell receptor beta chains follows, all from one sample in a study of blood T cell repertoires in COVID-19. Some clones are missing from TCRdb's copy, which holds only in-frame ones; the method was immunoSEQ multiplex PCR. Of roughly 250,000 clones in the sample, 81% were seen once. The source material was peripheral blood. The receptors here all came from a woman aged 55-69 years with active or convalescent COVID-19. Each CDR3 is given with its conserved first and last residue. D genes are given only for firm matches. Not every row has a clone size; where given, it reads once, few, many or a size class.

TRBV3-1/TRBV3-2,NA,NA,TRBJ1-1,CASSQREMTEAFF
TRBV11-3,NA,NA,TRBJ2-7,CASSLDPRGEQYF
TRBV10-3,TRBD2,NA,TRBJ2-1,CAISDPAGVREQFF
TRBV27,NA,NA,TRBJ2-7,CASSTVWGALYEQYF
TRBV3-1/TRBV3-2,NA,NA,TRBJ1-1,CASSLGTYGGTEAFF
TRBV3-1/TRBV3-2,TRBD1,NA,TRBJ2-3,CASSLSGGITDTQYF
TRBV18,NA,NA,TRBJ2-1,CASSGDSQGTYNEQFF
TRBV29-1,TRBD1,NA,TRBJ1-2,CSVAGTGATNYGYTF
TRBV27,TRBD1,NA,TRBJ2-7,CASSPWDRGSEQYF
TRBV27,TRBD1,once,TRBJ1-2,CASRTGTGNCYTF
TRBV5-6,TRBD1,NA,TRBJ1-4,CASSSRQGSEKLFF
TRBV5-6,TRBD1,few,TRBJ2-7,CASSLLTGTGRNEQYF
TRBV28,TRBD2,NA,TRBJ2-1,CASSLWGNGGARNEQFF
TRBV7-9,NA,NA,TRBJ2-7,CASSSQWTADSYEQYF
TRBV7-9,NA,once,TRBJ1-3,CASSLSSGNTIYF
TRBV5-4,TRBD2,NA,TRBJ2-7,CASSSGTSGLSYEQYF
TRBV5-1,NA,few,TRBJ1-1,CASSLVAEATEAFF
TRBV7-6,NA,NA,TRBJ1-1,CASSLAPGEGTEAFF
TRBV10-3,TRBD1,NA,TRBJ1-2,CASQGGNYGYTF
TRBV3-1/TRBV3-2,TRBD2,once,TRBJ2-5,CASSQELAGGPEETQYF
TRBV28,TRBD1,NA,TRBJ2-2,CASSSLGQGAYGELFF
TRBV5-1,NA,NA,TRBJ2-2,CASSGGVANTGELFF
TRBV5-1,TRBD2,once,TRBJ2-3,CASSLELAGWGTDTQYF
TRBV27,NA,NA,TRBJ2-1,CASSLGRGGYEQFF
TRBV5-6,TRBD1,NA,TRBJ2-1,CASSRPDRGHEQFF
TRBV11-2,NA,NA,TRBJ2-7,CASSPRAYYEQYF
TRBV19,NA,NA,TRBJ1-5,CASKLARAQPQHF
TRBV15,TRBD1,once,TRBJ1-4,CATSRPPWTGVEKLFF
TRBV28,NA,NA,TRBJ1-4,CASRGGGIVEKLFF
TRBV4-1,TRBD1,NA,TRBJ2-7,CASSLSTGEPYEQYF
TRBV29-1,TRBD2,NA,TRBJ2-5,CSVQLAGPETQYF
TRBV29-1,NA,NA,TRBJ1-2,CSVVPFATGGYGYTF
TRBV2,NA,NA,TRBJ1-4,CASSAVGVGNEKLFF
TRBV4-1,TRBD1,NA,TRBJ1-5,CASSQSDRAGNQPQHF
TRBV5-5,NA,few,TRBJ1-1,CASSLSGANTEAFF
TRBV4-3,NA,once,TRBJ1-5,CASSRLLSSQPQHF
TRBV18,NA,NA,TRBJ2-7,CASSPRLGTQYF
TRBV7-2,TRBD1,few,TRBJ2-2,CASSREQGAYAGELFF
TRBV11-2,NA,NA,TRBJ1-1,CASSLARGTEAFF
TRBV5-8,NA,NA,TRBJ1-2,CASSLLRLNGYTF
TRBV5-4,NA,few,TRBJ1-2,CASSLVGAQSYGYTF